This T cell receptor (beta chain) was documented in a study of cytomegalovirus exposure and HLA in healthy donors. A multiplex PCR was run with 60 Vbeta primers and 13 Jbeta primers. In the source study's methods: Tens of millions of unique TCR beta chains, roughly 11 million of them shared, were counted by a later analysis. Clones were read by immunoSEQ multiplex PCR, and TCRdb kept only the in-frame ones, dropping some. V and J calls and clone size follow that table, whereas D and trimming were derived from the DNA. The profile covers more than 110,000 clones, with approximately 70% appearing a single time and under 2.5% taken by the ten largest. Study-wide results and caveats: Productive rates of about 90% or about 30% were seen for most TCR beta V segments in an earlier analysis.

The CDR3 runs to 15 residues. Germline CDR1 and CDR2: SGHTA and FQGNSA. Trimming took 5 bases from V and 4 from J; bases not matched to a gene: 10. A remark on this clone: What it binds is unknown.

V gene TRBV7-2 combines with J gene TRBJ1-2; TRBD1 agrees at 7 bases. The source is a woman aged 60-75 years in good health and CMV-seropositive. Sample: PBMCs. CDR3 in amino acids: CASSVGTVKLYGYTF. Here the CDR3 DNA reads TGTGCCAGCAGCGTAGGGACAGTAAAACTCTATGGCTACACCTTC.